These T cell receptor beta chains were read from a single sample in a study of beta chain features in type 1 diabetes. Profiled with immunoSEQ multiplex PCR; TCRdb holds only in-frame clones, not every one. This table has 120,000 to 150,000 clones, more than 9% appearing once. The sample taken for sequencing was naive CD4+ T cells from blood. The origin of the receptors is a man between 18 and 29 years old in good health. The CDR3 runs from the conserved cysteine through the conserved F or W. The order of the fields is clone size, D gene, CDR3 length, J gene, V gene, CDR3 DNA, CDR3 protein. The D gene is left open where the match is weak. For some rows the clone size is stated as once, few or many, or as a class when expanded; others skip it.

- | - | 15 | TRBJ1-5 | TRBV19 | TGTGCCAGTAGTATTGTCGGAGGGGGCAATCAGCCCCAGCATTTT | CASSIVGGGNQPQHF
few | TRBD1 | 14 | TRBJ2-5 | TRBV5-1 | TGCGCCAGCAGCTGGGGACAGCCTCAAGAGACCCAGTACTTC | CASSWGQPQETQYF
- | TRBD2 | 18 | TRBJ2-3 | TRBV27 | TGTGCCAGCAGTTTACGCCTAGCGGGGGGGCGAAACACAGATACGCAGTATTTT | CASSLRLAGGRNTDTQYF
few | TRBD2 | 19 | TRBJ2-1 | TRBV7-9 | TGTGCCAGCAGCTTAGGAGCCCAGCCCGTAGCGGGGGGTAGAGATGAGCAGTTCTTC | CASSLGAQPVAGGRDEQFF
few | - | 14 | TRBJ2-3 | TRBV6-1 | TGTGCCAGCAGTAAACAGTACAGGGAGGATACGCAGTATTTT | CASSKQYREDTQYF
few | TRBD1 | 15 | TRBJ1-4 | TRBV5-4 | TGTGCCAGCAGTACAGGGGGAGCTACTAATGAAAAACTGTTTTTT | CASSTGGATNEKLFF
few | TRBD2 | 14 | TRBJ2-7 | TRBV7-9 | TGTGCCAGCAGCAACGGGGGGGCCTCCTACGAGCAGTACTTC | CASSNGGASYEQYF
- | TRBD1 | 15 | TRBJ1-2 | TRBV11-2 | TGTGCCAGCAGCTTGGGGTGGGACAGGGCCTATGGCTACACCTTC | CASSLGWDRAYGYTF
few | - | 12 | TRBJ1-1 | TRBV5-4 | TGTGCCAGCCTAAACTCCCCGGTTGAAGCTTTCTTT | CASLNSPVEAFF
few | - | 15 | TRBJ2-6 | TRBV7-2 | TGTGCCAGCAGCCTTCGTTCTCCTGGGGCCAACGTCCTGACTTTC | CASSLRSPGANVLTF
few | TRBD1 | 17 | TRBJ1-2 | TRBV4-3 | TGCGCCAGCAGCCAAGATCGTGGGACAGAGCTCGGCTATGGCTACACCTTC | CASSQDRGTELGYGYTF
- | - | 14 | TRBJ2-5 | TRBV6-6 | TGTGCCAGCACCGTCTCACAGGGCCAAGAGACCCAGTACTTC | CASTVSQGQETQYF
few | TRBD2 | 17 | TRBJ2-1 | TRBV4-2 | TGTGCCAGCAGCCAAGATCCTAGCGGGGGTACCTACAATGAGCAGTTCTTC | CASSQDPSGGTYNEQFF
few | TRBD1 | 14 | TRBJ1-2 | TRBV18 | TGTGCCAGCTCAACGGGACAGGGCCTATATGGCTACACCTTC | CASSTGQGLYGYTF
once | TRBD1 | 15 | TRBJ1-4 | TRBV5-1 | TGCGCCAGCAGCTTGGTGCCAGGGGGAAATGAAAAACTGTTTTTT | CASSLVPGGNEKLFF
- | - | 14 | TRBJ1-2 | TRBV7-2 | TGTGCCAGCAGCTTATCTAGCTGGCAGGAGGGCTACACCTTC | CASSLSSWQEGYTF
few | - | 14 | TRBJ2-5 | TRBV7-6 | TGTGCCAGCAGCTCCCCCAGGGTGGGAGAGACCCAGTACTTC | CASSSPRVGETQYF
few | - | 19 | TRBJ2-1 | TRBV7-2 | TGTGCCAGCAGCTTAGTTAGGGGGAATCTTTTACTGAGCTCTAATGAGCAGTTCTTC | CASSLVRGNLLLSSNEQFF
few | TRBD1 | 14 | TRBJ1-1 | TRBV10-3 | TGTGCCATCACTACGGACAGGGGGTACACTGAAGCTTTCTTT | CAITTDRGYTEAFF
- | TRBD1 | 15 | TRBJ2-7 | TRBV28 | TGTGCCAGCAGTTTATCGGACAGGGAGGTATACGAGCAGTACTTC | CASSLSDREVYEQYF
- | - | 13 | TRBJ1-1 | TRBV30 | TGTGCCTGGAGGGACAACCTGAACACTGAAGCTTTCTTT | CAWRDNLNTEAFF
few | TRBD2 | 15 | TRBJ2-7 | TRBV19 | TGTGCCAGTAGTAGATCCGGGACTAGCGACTACGAGCAGTACTTC | CASSRSGTSDYEQYF
once | TRBD1 | 16 | TRBJ1-4 | TRBV7-8 | TGTGCCAGCAGCCCGCGCCTCGGGACAGCTAATGAAAAACTGTTTTTT | CASSPRLGTANEKLFF
- | TRBD2 | 15 | TRBJ2-1 | TRBV10-3 | TGTGCCATCAGCGGGGGGACTAGCGGGGGATATGAGCAGTTCTTC | CAISGGTSGGYEQFF
- | - | 13 | TRBJ2-2 | TRBV9 | TGTGCCAGCAGCCCCCACGAGACCGGGGAGCTGTTTTTT | CASSPHETGELFF